Listed below are T cell receptor beta chains from one sample, sequenced in a study of Tregs in tolerant kidney transplant recipients. This table comes from immunoSEQ multiplex PCR, and its TCRdb copy is limited to in-frame clones, with some not included. The sample comprises around 230,000 clones, 84% of which are singletons, and 0.5% to 0.65% rests with the top ten. Sequenced: CD4+ T cells from blood. These TCRs come from a human donor in good health. Each CDR3 is given with its conserved first and last residue. D genes are given only for firm matches. Size tells how often a clone was seen (once, few, many) or the class of an expanded clone, and some rows leave it out.

j_gene: TRBJ1-1
d_gene: TRBD1
v_gene: TRBV6-1
abundance: .
CDR3nt: TGTGCCAGCAGTGAACGGACAGGGATGAACACTGAAGCTTTCTTT
CDR3aa: CASSERTGMNTEAFF

j_gene: TRBJ2-3
d_gene: .
v_gene: TRBV2
abundance: .
CDR3nt: TGTGCCAGCCACGTGGCAGATACGCAGTATTTT
CDR3aa: CASHVADTQYF

j_gene: TRBJ1-2
d_gene: TRBD1
v_gene: TRBV9
abundance: .
CDR3nt: TGTGCCAGCAGCGTAGTAGAAGGACAGGGGAAGGAGTGGTATGGCTACACCTTC
CDR3aa: CASSVVEGQGKEWYGYTF

j_gene: TRBJ2-3
d_gene: TRBD2
v_gene: TRBV4-1
abundance: .
CDR3nt: TGCGCCAGCAGCCTCGGACTAGCGGGGGTATTCCATAGCACAGATACGCAGTATTTT
CDR3aa: CASSLGLAGVFHSTDTQYF

j_gene: TRBJ2-1
d_gene: TRBD2
v_gene: TRBV5-4
abundance: .
CDR3nt: TGTGCCAGCGGCCACCCAGGACTAGCGGGAGGGGACTACAATGAGCAGTTCTTC
CDR3aa: CASGHPGLAGGDYNEQFF

j_gene: TRBJ1-3
d_gene: .
v_gene: TRBV19
abundance: .
CDR3nt: TGTGCCAGTAGTTCGAGTCTCTACTCTGGAAACACCATATATTTT
CDR3aa: CASSSSLYSGNTIYF

j_gene: TRBJ2-7
d_gene: .
v_gene: TRBV5-1
abundance: .
CDR3nt: TGCGCCAGCAGCTCGTCCTACGAGCAGTACTTC
CDR3aa: CASSSSYEQYF

j_gene: TRBJ1-3
d_gene: TRBD1
v_gene: TRBV2
abundance: .
CDR3nt: TGTGCCAGCAGCGAGCAGGGGGCCCAAGGAAACACCATATATTTT
CDR3aa: CASSEQGAQGNTIYF

j_gene: TRBJ1-2
d_gene: .
v_gene: TRBV7-9
abundance: .
CDR3nt: TGTGCCAGCAGCTTAGCCCGGCCGCAGGGTCGGGCCCTTTTTGGCTACACCTTC
CDR3aa: CASSLARPQGRALFGYTF

j_gene: TRBJ2-6
d_gene: .
v_gene: TRBV29-1
abundance: once
CDR3nt: TGCAGCGTTTACCAGGGGACCGCAGGAGGGGCCAACGTCCTGACTTTC
CDR3aa: CSVYQGTAGGANVLTF

j_gene: TRBJ2-3
d_gene: .
v_gene: TRBV5-1
abundance: .
CDR3nt: TGCGCCAGCAGCTTGGGAGGGGCCCACACCCCAGATACGCAGTATTTT
CDR3aa: CASSLGGAHTPDTQYF

j_gene: TRBJ1-5
d_gene: TRBD1
v_gene: TRBV6-1
abundance: .
CDR3nt: TGTGCCAGCAGTGAATTCGGACAGGGGGTGTATCAGCCCCAGCATTTT
CDR3aa: CASSEFGQGVYQPQHF

j_gene: TRBJ2-7
d_gene: .
v_gene: TRBV4-2
abundance: once
CDR3nt: TGTGCCAGCAGCCATCAAAGGGGGGAGGGCTCGTACGAGCAGTACTTC
CDR3aa: CASSHQRGEGSYEQYF

j_gene: TRBJ2-1
d_gene: .
v_gene: TRBV4-1
abundance: .
CDR3nt: TGCGCCAGCAGCCAAGGCAAATTGGCGGGGTCGGCCAATGAGCAGTTCTTC
CDR3aa: CASSQGKLAGSANEQFF

j_gene: TRBJ1-2
d_gene: .
v_gene: TRBV5-1
abundance: .
CDR3nt: TGCGCCAGCAGCTCCCATAGGAGGGAAGCTAACTATGGCTACACCTTC
CDR3aa: CASSSHRREANYGYTF

j_gene: TRBJ1-5
d_gene: .
v_gene: TRBV9
abundance: .
CDR3nt: TGTGCCAGCAGCGTAGGTTCGCGGGCCCAGCCCCAGCATTTT
CDR3aa: CASSVGSRAQPQHF

j_gene: TRBJ1-6
d_gene: .
v_gene: TRBV2
abundance: .
CDR3nt: TGTGCCAGCAGTGAAGGAGGTTCACCCCTCCACTTT
CDR3aa: CASSEGGSPLHF

j_gene: TRBJ2-1
d_gene: TRBD2
v_gene: TRBV6-6
abundance: once
CDR3nt: TGTGCCAGCAGTTACTCGCGGGGGGCGGGCGGTGAGCAGTTCTTC
CDR3aa: CASSYSRGAGGEQFF

j_gene: TRBJ2-4
d_gene: TRBD2
v_gene: TRBV6-6
abundance: .
CDR3nt: TGTGCCAGCAGCCTCGGACTAGCGGAGAGGCAAAACATTCAGTACTTC
CDR3aa: CASSLGLAERQNIQYF

j_gene: TRBJ1-1
d_gene: .
v_gene: TRBV6-6
abundance: .
CDR3nt: TGTGCCAGCAGTTCCCCCGCGGGGGGAAGGGATGAAGCTTTCTTT
CDR3aa: CASSSPAGGRDEAFF

j_gene: TRBJ2-5
d_gene: .
v_gene: TRBV7-9
abundance: .
CDR3nt: TGTGCCAGCAGCTTAGGAGGACGGAATCCAGGGGCCCAGTACTTC
CDR3aa: CASSLGGRNPGAQYF

j_gene: TRBJ2-7
d_gene: TRBD2
v_gene: TRBV6-5
abundance: .
CDR3nt: TGTGCCAGCAGTTACTCAGTAGCGGGAGTGGGCGAGCAGTACTTC
CDR3aa: CASSYSVAGVGEQYF

j_gene: TRBJ2-1
d_gene: .
v_gene: TRBV4-1
abundance: .
CDR3nt: TGCGCCAGCAGCCAAGGGGTCGGGGCTAGTTCCTACAATGAGCAGTTCTTC
CDR3aa: CASSQGVGASSYNEQFF

j_gene: TRBJ1-1
d_gene: TRBD1
v_gene: TRBV7-9
abundance: .
CDR3nt: TGTGCCAGCAGCACAAAAAGGGACAGGGGGGGATCTATGAACACTGAAGCTTTCTTT
CDR3aa: CASSTKRDRGGSMNTEAFF